This T cell receptor beta chain was captured in a study of blood T cell repertoires in COVID-19. Original data processing: Estimates of nucleated cell counts were drawn from the amplification of reference gene primers. Clones were read by immunoSEQ multiplex PCR, and TCRdb kept only the in-frame ones, dropping some. The V and J calls and clone size are taken from that table; D and trimming were inferred from the DNA. The sample has about 380,000 clones, about 88% seen once. This receptor was taken from a woman younger than 30 who had recovered from COVID-19. Specimen: PBMCs or T cells enriched from blood (not recorded which).

CDR3 nucleotide sequence: TGTGCCAGCACCCCACAGGGGTTGAGCAATCAGCCCCAGCATTTT. It is translated as CASTPQGLSNQPQHF. The chain couples TRBV7-8 to TRBJ1-5; 7 positions agree with TRBD1. The CDR3 spans 15 residues. Trimming at V came to 7 bases and at J to 1 base, leaving 7 bases not matched to a gene. CDR1 and CDR2 from the germline V gene are SGHVS and FQNEAQ.